This T cell receptor beta chain derives from a study of beta chain features in type 1 diabetes (dated by TCRdb to about 2018). Study-level background: No differences in mean age, gender distribution, total cell number or subset yield were found between patients and healthy donors. A total of some 100,000,000 sorted cells were examined across all samples, and the number of cells per subset was strongly correlated with RNA yield. In the study, recently diagnosed type 1 diabetes patients and matched healthy donors were compared on the TCRB repertoires of their sorted circulating CD4+ T cell subsets. Regulatory and stem cell-like memory subsets were isolated from only 8 patients and 8 healthy donors, whereas naive and central memory subsets came from all 30 or so donors. Paper-wide results and their limitations: Naive, central memory and regulatory TCRB repertoires appeared to be more alike among patients than among healthy donors. Fewer insertions and more nucleotide deletions at VDJ recombination sites were observed in patients with type 1 diabetes, implying thymic rearrangement abnormalities. Because small numbers of individuals were included in the HLA sub-analyses, any influence of HLA type on TCRB rearrangement was left unresolved. PCR may preferentially amplify shorter templates, but because patient and control samples were amplified and corrected together, any resulting skew would affect both groups equally. Because cDNA rather than genomic DNA was sequenced, highly expressing activated cells could have been over-represented, although no difference in activation and CD3 levels was found between groups. Type 1 diabetes patients showed a moderate but significant shortening of TCRB CDR3 length in all four CD4+ subsets.

The CDR3 runs 16 residues from the cysteine to the phenylalanine. The DNA shown is the 48-base CDR3, in frame from base 1. In the germline V gene, CDR1 corresponds to SQVTM and CDR2 to ANQGSEA. V lost 5 bases and J lost 5 bases, and the count of bases not matched to a germline gene is 14. The entire isolated RNA was reverse transcribed using the High Capacity cDNA Reverse Transcription Kit, and thus expressed TCRB transcripts were sequenced. Deep immunoSEQ sequencing was applied to naive, central memory and regulatory T cell samples, giving an average of about 3.8 million total reads per sample. After sorted cells were lysed in RLT buffer, RNA was extracted with DNase-treated RNeasy Micro or Mini kits, with the choice depending on cell number. To prevent cross-contamination, each cell subset was processed individually, whereas patient and healthy donor samples were processed jointly. Using the immunoSEQ multiplex PCR, TCRB sequences were amplified from cDNA into 87-bp fragments spanning the CDR3 region. Sequencing of the amplicons was performed on the Illumina HiSeq platform. Processing in the source paper ran as follows. Synthetic template baselines were used to correct PCR bias computationally, reads within Hamming distance 2 were collapsed, and singletons that could not be merged were discarded. Reads were aligned against IMGT so that V, D and J genes, CDR3 length and insertions or deletions at six rearrangement sites could be assigned. Within each subset, clonotype counts were normalized to the number of sorted cells before true diversity and Gini coefficients were calculated with the tcR R package. The overlap coefficient, calculated on TCRB nucleotide sequences, was used to measure repertoire sharing. Out-of-frame TCRB sequences from naive cells were analyzed to stand in for the pre-selection repertoire. This immuneACCESS table, as held by TCRdb, lists in-frame sequences with V and J called but not all clones. Of the missing ones, under half trace to an unresolved V gene in checked studies; the others have no known cause. That table is the source of V, J and clone size, and D and trimming were worked out from the DNA. Across this sample there are 400,000 to 550,000 clones, with around 10% seen only once. The biggest ten clones account for less than 0.06% of the sample.

About this clone: Its target antigen remains unknown. No base-level quality is on record; no much larger clone is a single base apart.

From each donor, a single peripheral blood sample of about 120 mL on average was drawn into heparinised tubes. A BD FACSAria II and a panel including CD45RO, CCR7, CD25, CD127, CD95 and CD27 were used to sort naive, central memory, regulatory and stem cell-like memory CD4+ T cells. Every sorted population had a purity above 95%. PBMCs were isolated right away by Lymphoprep density gradient centrifugation and were stained directly, without culture. Samples were stained and sorted in pairs, with one healthy donor and one patient per experiment, so that batch effects were minimized. Recombination linked TRBV29-1 to TRBJ2-4; TRBD2 agrees with 8 junctional bases. Sequencing input: naive CD4+ T cells from blood. This specimen's cell subset or site label, per the study, means: true naive CD4+ T cells. The sequence was collected from a woman younger than 30 in good health. The sequence in DNA is TGCAGCGTTCAGCCAGCGGGAGTTATCATTGAAAACATTCAGTACTTC. It encodes CSVQPAGVIIENIQYF. Here the CDR3 is joined to the reference TRBV29-1 and TRBJ2-4 genes, and the full variable domain is: SAVISQKPSRDICQRGTSLTIQCQVDSQVTMMFWYRQQPGQSLTLIATANQGSEATYESGFVIDKFPISRPNLTFSTLTVSNMSPEDSSIYLCSVQPAGVIIENIQYFGAGTRLSVL.